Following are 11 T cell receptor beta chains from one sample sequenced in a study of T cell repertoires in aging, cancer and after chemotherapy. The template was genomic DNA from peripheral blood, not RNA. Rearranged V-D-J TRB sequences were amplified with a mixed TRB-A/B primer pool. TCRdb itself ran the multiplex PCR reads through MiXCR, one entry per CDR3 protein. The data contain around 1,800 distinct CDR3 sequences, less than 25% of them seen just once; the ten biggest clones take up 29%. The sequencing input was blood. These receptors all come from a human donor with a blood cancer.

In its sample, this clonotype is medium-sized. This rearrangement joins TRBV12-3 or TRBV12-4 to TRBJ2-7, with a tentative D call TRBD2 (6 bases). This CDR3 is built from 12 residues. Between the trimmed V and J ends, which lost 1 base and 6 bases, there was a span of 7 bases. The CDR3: CASSLEGGEQYF. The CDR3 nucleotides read TGTGCCAGCAGTTTAGAGGGAGGCGAGCAGTACTTC.

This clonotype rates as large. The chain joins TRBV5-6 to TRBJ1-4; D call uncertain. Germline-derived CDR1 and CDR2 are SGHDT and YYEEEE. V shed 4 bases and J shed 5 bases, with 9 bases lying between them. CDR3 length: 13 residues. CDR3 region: CASSMDPNEKLFF. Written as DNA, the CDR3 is TGTGCCAGCAGCATGGACCCAAATGAAAAACTGTTTTTT.

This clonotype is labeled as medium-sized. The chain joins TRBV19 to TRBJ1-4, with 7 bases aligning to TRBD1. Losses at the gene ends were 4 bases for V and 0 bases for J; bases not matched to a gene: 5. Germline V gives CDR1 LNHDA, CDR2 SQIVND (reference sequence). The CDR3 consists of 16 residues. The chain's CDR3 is CASSTDRFATNEKLFF. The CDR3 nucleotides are TGTGCCAGTAGTACGGACAGGTTTGCAACTAATGAAAAACTGTTTTTT.

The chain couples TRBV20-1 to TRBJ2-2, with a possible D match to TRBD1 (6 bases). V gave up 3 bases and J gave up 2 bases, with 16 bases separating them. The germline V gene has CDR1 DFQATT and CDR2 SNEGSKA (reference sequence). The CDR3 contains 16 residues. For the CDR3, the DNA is TGCAGTGCTAGGATTCAGGGGCGAGTAAACACCGGGGAGCTGTTTTTT. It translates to CSARIQGRVNTGELFF.

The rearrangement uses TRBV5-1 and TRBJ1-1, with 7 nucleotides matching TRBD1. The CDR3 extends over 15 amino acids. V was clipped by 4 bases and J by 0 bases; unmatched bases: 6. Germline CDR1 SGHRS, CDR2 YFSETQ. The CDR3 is CASSPRTGMNTEAFF. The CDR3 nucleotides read TGCGCCAGCAGCCCCCGGACAGGCATGAACACTGAAGCTTTCTTT.

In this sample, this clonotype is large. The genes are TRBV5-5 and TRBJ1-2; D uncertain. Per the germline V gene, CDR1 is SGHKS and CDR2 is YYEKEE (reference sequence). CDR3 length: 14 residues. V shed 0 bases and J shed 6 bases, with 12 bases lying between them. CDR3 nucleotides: TGTGCCAGCAGCTTGGCGCAGGAATTGGATGGCTACACCTTC. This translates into CASSLAQELDGYTF.

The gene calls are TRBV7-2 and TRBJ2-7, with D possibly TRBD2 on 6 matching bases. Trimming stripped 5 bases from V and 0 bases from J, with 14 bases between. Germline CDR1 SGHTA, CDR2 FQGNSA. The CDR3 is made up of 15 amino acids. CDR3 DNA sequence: TGTGCCAGCAGCGAGGGGAGCGGGTACTCCTACGAGCAGTACTTC. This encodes CASSEGSGYSYEQYF.

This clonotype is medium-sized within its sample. The CDR3 spells CAWTGPRDSLPNYGYTF. The DNA of the CDR3 is TGTGCCTGGACCGGCCCCCGGGACAGTTTACCTAACTATGGCTACACCTTC. The chain combines TRBV30 with TRBJ1-2; TRBD1 aligns across 7 bases. Per the germline V gene, CDR1 is GTSNPN and CDR2 is SVGIG (reference sequence). Trimming removed 4 bases from V and 0 bases from J; junction bases left unmatched: 14. There are 17 residues in the CDR3.

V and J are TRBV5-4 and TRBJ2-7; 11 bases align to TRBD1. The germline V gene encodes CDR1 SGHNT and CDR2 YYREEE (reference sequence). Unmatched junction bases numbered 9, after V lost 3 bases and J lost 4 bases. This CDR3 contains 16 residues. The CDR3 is CASSSNSGTGGYEQYF. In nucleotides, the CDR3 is TGTGCCAGCAGCTCAAACTCCGGGACAGGGGGATACGAGCAGTACTTC.

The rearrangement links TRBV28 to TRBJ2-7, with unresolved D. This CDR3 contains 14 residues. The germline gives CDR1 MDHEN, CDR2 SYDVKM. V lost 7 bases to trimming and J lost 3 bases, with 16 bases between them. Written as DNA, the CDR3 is TGTGCCAGCACCACCCTGGCAGATGACTACGAGCAGTACTTC. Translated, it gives CASTTLADDYEQYF. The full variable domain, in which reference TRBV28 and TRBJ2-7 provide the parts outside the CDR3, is DVKVTQSSRYLVKRTGEKVFLECVQDMDHENMFWYRQDPGLGLRLIYFSYDVKMKEKGDIPEGYSVSREKKERFSLILESASTNQTSMYLCASTTLADDYEQYFGPGTRLTVT.

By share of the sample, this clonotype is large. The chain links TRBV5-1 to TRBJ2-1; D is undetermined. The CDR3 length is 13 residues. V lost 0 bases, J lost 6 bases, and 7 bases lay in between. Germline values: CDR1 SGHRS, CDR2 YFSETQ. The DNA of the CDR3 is TGCGCCAGCAGCTTGGGGTCCGGCAATGAGCAGTTCTTC. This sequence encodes CASSLGSGNEQFF.